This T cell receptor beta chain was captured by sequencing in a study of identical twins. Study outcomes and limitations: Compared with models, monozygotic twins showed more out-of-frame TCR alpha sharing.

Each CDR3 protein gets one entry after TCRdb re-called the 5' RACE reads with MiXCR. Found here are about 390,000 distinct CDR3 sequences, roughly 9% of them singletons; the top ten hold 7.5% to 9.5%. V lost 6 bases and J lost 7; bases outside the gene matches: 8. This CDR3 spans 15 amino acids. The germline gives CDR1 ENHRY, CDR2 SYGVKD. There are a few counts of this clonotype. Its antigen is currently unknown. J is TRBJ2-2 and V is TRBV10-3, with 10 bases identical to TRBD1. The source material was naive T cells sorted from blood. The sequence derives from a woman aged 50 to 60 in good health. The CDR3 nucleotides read TGTGCCATCAGCCCGGGACAGGGGAATGGCGGGGAGCTGTTTTTT. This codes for CAISPGQGNGGELFF.